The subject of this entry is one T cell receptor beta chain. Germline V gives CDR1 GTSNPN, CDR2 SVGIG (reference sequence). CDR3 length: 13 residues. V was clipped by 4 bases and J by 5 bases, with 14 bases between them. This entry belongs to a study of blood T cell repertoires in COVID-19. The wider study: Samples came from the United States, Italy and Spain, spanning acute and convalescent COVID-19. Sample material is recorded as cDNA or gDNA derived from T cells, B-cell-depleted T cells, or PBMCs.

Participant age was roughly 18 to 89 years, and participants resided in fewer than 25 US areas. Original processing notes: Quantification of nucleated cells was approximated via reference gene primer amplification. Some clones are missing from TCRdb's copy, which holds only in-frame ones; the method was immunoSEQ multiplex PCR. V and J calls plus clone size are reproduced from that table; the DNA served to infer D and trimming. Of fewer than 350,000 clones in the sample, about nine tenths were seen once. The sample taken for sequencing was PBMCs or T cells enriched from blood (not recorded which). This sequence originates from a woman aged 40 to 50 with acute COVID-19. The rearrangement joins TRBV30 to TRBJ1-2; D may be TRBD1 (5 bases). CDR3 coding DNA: TGTGCCTGGACAGGGCTAAATTCTTATGGCTACACCTTC. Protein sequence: CAWTGLNSYGYTF. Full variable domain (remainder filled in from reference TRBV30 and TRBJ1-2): SQTIHQWPATLVQPVGSPLSLECTVEGTSNPNLYWYRQAAGRGLQLLFYSVGIGQISSEVPQNLSASRPQDRQFILSSKKLLLSDSGFYLCAWTGLNSYGYTFGSGTRLTVV.